This passage covers 10 T cell receptor beta chains from one sample sequenced in a study of early T cells in non-severe SARS-CoV-2 infection. One entry per CDR3 protein results from TCRdb running MiXCR on the 5' RACE reads. The sample has 43,000 or so distinct CDR3 sequences, 4% to 4.5% seen once. Source material: whole blood. The receptors shown here come from an adult who was a healthcare worker with PCR-confirmed SARS-CoV-2 infection or an uninfected control (not recorded which).

The gene calls are TRBV2 and TRBJ1-4, with a tentative D call TRBD1 (5 bases). From germline, CDR1 is SNHLY and CDR2 FYNNEI. There are 14 residues in the CDR3. Trimming pared 3 bases from V and 5 bases from J, leaving 10 bases between. The CDR3: CASSEGGVNEKLFF. The CDR3 nucleotides read TGTGCCAGCAGTGAGGGGGGAGTGAATGAAAAACTGTTTTTT. The full variable domain, with the rest looked up from reference TRBV2 and TRBJ1-4, is EPEVTQTPSHQVTQMGQEVILRCVPISNHLYFYWYRQILGQKVEFLVSFYNNEISEKSEIFDDQFSVERPDGSNFTLKIRSTKLEDSAMYFCASSEGGVNEKLFFGSGTQLSVL.

This clonotype was seen many times. The genes are TRBV15 and TRBJ2-1; 7 nucleotides align to TRBD2. Trimming removed 0 bases from V and 6 bases from J; junction bases left unmatched: 8. The CDR3 consists of 16 residues. CDR1 is LNHNV, CDR2 YYDKDF, per germline (reference sequence). The CDR3 is CATSRDGGRASNEQFF. The CDR3 bases are TGTGCCACCAGCAGAGATGGCGGGAGAGCCTCCAATGAGCAGTTCTTC.

Regarding this clonotype: This may stem from a read error, because a much larger clone lies one nucleotide away. This CDR3 reads CSVPTSGGYGANILTF. CDR3 DNA: TGCAGCGTACCCACATCCGGAGGCTATGGGGCCAACATCCTGACTTTC. This chain links TRBV29-1 with TRBJ2-6; either TRBD1 or TRBD2 may supply D (5 bases each). The CDR3 loop spans 16 amino acids. CDR1 and CDR2 from the germline V gene are SQVTM and ANQGSEA.

This clonotype was detected many times. The chain links TRBV6-1 to TRBJ2-7; maybe TRBD2 (5 bases). CDR3 length: 14 amino acids. Deletions cut 3 bases from V and 1 base from J, with 10 bases between. The germline gives CDR1 MNHNS, CDR2 SASEGT. Here the CDR3 reads CASSDIGDSYEQYF. DNA for the CDR3: TGTGCCAGCAGTGACATCGGGGATTCCTACGAGCAGTACTTC.

In this sample, this clonotype turned up many times. This chain uses TRBV28 with TRBJ2-1; 10 nucleotides match TRBD2. The CDR3 consists of 18 residues. J lost 0 bases, V lost 5 bases, and 10 bases had no gene match. The germline V gene encodes CDR1 MDHEN and CDR2 SYDVKM. CDR3 region: CASSPIAGGGSSYNEQFF. DNA for the CDR3: TGTGCCAGCAGTCCAATAGCGGGGGGTGGTAGCTCCTACAATGAGCAGTTCTTC.

This clonotype was picked up a small number of times. The V and J genes are TRBV2 and TRBJ2-7; 10 bases line up with TRBD2. Germline lookup yields CDR1 SNHLY and CDR2 FYNNEI. The CDR3 has 13 amino acids. With V trimmed by 9 bases and J by 5 bases, 7 bases remained unmatched. As DNA, the CDR3 is TGTGCCAGAACAACTAGCGGGACTAACGAGCAGTACTTC. Its translation: CARTTSGTNEQYF.

The table lists this clonotype with many counts. The CDR3 reads CASSQRGGDEKLFF. Written as DNA, the CDR3 is TGTGCCAGCAGCCAACGCGGGGGCGATGAAAAACTGTTTTTT. This chain uses TRBV3-1 with TRBJ1-4; a possible D gene is TRBD1 (6 bases). Deletions cut 2 bases from V and 6 bases from J, with 10 bases between. The CDR3 is 14 amino acids. The germline gives CDR1 LGHDT, CDR2 YNNKEL (reference sequence).

This clonotype was recorded at least ten times. The chain employs TRBV12-3 or TRBV12-4 and TRBJ2-2; 8 positions agree with TRBD2. Trimming removed 1 base from V and 6 bases from J; junction bases left unmatched: 4. This CDR3 has 15 amino acids. DNA of the CDR3: TGTGCCAGCAGTTTAGTCGGGGGGGCCGCCGGGGAGCTGTTTTTT. It is translated as CASSLVGGAAGELFF.

This clonotype was observed many times. The chain has TRBV7-2 and TRBJ1-5; no reliable D call. Trimming cost V 6 bases and J 1 base, with 16 bases left between them. The CDR3 contains 16 residues. Germline-derived CDR1 and CDR2 are SGHTA and FQGNSA. The CDR3 loop reads CASSFEGSRSNQPQHF. CDR3 bases: TGTGCCAGCAGTTTTGAAGGGTCGCGGAGCAATCAGCCCCAGCATTTT.

This clonotype was detected many times. The chain uses TRBV4-1 and TRBJ2-7; 9 nucleotides align to TRBD2. J gave up 6 bases and V 3 bases, and 9 bases lay outside the gene matches. The CDR3 is 15 residues long. Germline values: CDR1 MGHRA, CDR2 YSYEKL. CDR3 loop: CASSQTLAGALEQYF. Written as DNA, the CDR3 is TGCGCCAGCAGCCAGACTTTAGCGGGAGCTCTCGAGCAGTACTTC.